This T cell receptor (beta chain) was recovered during a study of blood T cell repertoires in COVID-19. Original processing methods: Amplification from reference gene primers served as the basis for estimated nucleated cell counts. Assay used: immunoSEQ multiplex PCR; TCRdb lists only in-frame clones, some missing. V and J calls plus clone size are reproduced from that table; the DNA served to infer D and trimming. The repertoire includes 110,000 to 150,000 clones, roughly 88% of them detected once, and roughly 10% sits in the top ten. Sample: peripheral blood. This TCR was recovered from a man aged 60 to 75 with active or convalescent COVID-19.

CDR3: CASSFPGTGELFF. In DNA form, the CDR3 reads TGCGCCAGCAGCTTTCCCGGGACCGGGGAGCTGTTTTTT. The chain is built from TRBV5-1 and TRBJ2-2; D is unclear. This CDR3 spans 13 amino acids. Germline CDR1 reads SGHRS; CDR2 reads YFSETQ. Deletions cut 2 bases from V and 5 bases from J, with 7 bases between.